The present T cell receptor beta chain was sequenced within a study of response to subunit inactivated influenza vaccine. Study-level points and caveats: The authors suggested that every seasonal influenza vaccination recruits few new T cells.

V shed 0 bases, J shed 9 bases, and the junction held 14 bases outside the gene matches. This CDR3 comprises 18 residues. The V gene's germline CDR1 is SGHRS and CDR2 YFSETQ. TCRdb reanalysed the RT-PCR reads using MiXCR and keeps one entry per CDR3 protein. The data show 500,000 to 600,000 distinct CDR3 sequences, approximately 13% seen once. This clonotype has a handful of counts. Its antigen is unidentified. The clonotype comes from a man in his fifties or sixties who received an inactivated influenza vaccine. The chain uses TRBV5-1 and TRBJ2-2; 10 bases align to TRBD1. The specimen comprised PBMCs from blood, sampled roughly 45 days after vaccination. CDR3 loop: CASSLELDRGRMPRELFF. Here the CDR3 DNA reads TGCGCCAGCAGCTTGGAGTTAGACAGGGGGCGAATGCCGCGGGAGCTGTTTTTT.